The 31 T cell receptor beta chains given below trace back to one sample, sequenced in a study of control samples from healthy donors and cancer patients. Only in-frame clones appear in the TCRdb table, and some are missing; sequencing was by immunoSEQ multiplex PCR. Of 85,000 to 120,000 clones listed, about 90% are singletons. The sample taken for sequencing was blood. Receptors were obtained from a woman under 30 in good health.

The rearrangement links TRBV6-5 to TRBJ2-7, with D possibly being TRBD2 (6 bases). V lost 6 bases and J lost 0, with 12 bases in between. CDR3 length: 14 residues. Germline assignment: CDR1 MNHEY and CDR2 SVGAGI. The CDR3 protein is CASSSGVSSYEQYF. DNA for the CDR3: TGTGCCAGCAGCTCGGGGGTTTCCTCCTACGAGCAGTACTTC.

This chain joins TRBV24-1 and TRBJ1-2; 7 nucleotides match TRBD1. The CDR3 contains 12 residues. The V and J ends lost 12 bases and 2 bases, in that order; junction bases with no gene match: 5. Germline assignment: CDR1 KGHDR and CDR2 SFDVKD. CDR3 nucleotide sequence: TGTGCCTCCATGGACAGGAACTATGGCTACACCTTC. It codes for CASMDRNYGYTF.

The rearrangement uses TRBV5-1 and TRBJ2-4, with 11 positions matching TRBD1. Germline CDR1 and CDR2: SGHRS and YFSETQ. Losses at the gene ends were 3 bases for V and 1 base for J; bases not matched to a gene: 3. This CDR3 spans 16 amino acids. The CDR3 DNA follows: TGCGCCAGCAGCTACGGACAGGGGGCTGCCAAAAACATTCAGTACTTC. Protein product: CASSYGQGAAKNIQYF.

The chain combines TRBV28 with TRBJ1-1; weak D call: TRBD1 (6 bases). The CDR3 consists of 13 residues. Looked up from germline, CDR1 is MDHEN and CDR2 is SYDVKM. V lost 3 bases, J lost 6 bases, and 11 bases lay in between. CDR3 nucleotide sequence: TGTGCCAGCAGTTTTAACAGGGCGGCTGAAGCTTTCTTT. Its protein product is CASSFNRAAEAFF. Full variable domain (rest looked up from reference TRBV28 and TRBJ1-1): DVKVTQSSRYLVKRTGEKVFLECVQDMDHENMFWYRQDPGLGLRLIYFSYDVKMKEKGDIPEGYSVSREKKERFSLILESASTNQTSMYLCASSFNRAAEAFFGQGTRLTVV.

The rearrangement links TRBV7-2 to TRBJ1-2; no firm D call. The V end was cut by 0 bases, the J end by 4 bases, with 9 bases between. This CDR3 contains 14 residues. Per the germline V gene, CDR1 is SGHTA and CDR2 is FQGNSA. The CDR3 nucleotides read TGTGCCAGCAGCTTAGCGAGTCGGGGCTATGGCTACACCTTC. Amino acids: CASSLASRGYGYTF.

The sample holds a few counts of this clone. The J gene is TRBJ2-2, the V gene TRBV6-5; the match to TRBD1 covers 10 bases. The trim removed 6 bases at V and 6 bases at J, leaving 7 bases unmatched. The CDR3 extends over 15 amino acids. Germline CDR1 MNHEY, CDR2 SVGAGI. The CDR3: CASRVSGQGAGELFF. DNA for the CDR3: TGTGCCAGCAGAGTTTCAGGACAGGGGGCCGGGGAGCTGTTTTTT.

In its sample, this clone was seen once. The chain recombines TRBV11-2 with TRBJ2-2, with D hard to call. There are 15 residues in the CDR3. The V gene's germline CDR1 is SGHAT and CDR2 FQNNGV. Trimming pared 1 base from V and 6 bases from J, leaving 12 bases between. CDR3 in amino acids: CASSLVFGQSGELFF. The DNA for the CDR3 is TGTGCCAGCAGCTTAGTCTTTGGGCAGTCCGGGGAGCTGTTTTTT.

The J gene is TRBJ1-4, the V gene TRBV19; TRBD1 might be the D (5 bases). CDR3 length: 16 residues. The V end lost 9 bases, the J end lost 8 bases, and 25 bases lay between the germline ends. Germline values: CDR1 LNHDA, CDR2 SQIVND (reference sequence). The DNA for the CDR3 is TGTGCCAGCAGGAGCAGAAACCAGGGCTTAACCGAAAAACTGTTTTTT. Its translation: CASRSRNQGLTEKLFF.

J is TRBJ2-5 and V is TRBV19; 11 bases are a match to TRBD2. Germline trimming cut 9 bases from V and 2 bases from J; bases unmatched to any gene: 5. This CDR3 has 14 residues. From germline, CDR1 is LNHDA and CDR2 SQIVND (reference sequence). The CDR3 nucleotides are TGTGCCAGCAAGTTAGCGGGGGGGCAAGAGACCCAGTACTTC. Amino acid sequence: CASKLAGGQETQYF.

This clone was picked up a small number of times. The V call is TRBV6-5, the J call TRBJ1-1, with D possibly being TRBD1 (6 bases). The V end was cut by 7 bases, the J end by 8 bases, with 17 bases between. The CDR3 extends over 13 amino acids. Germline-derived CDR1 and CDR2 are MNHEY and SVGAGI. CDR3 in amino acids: CASNLRPGTEAFF. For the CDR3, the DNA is TGTGCCAGCAACTTAAGACCCGGGACAGAAGCTTTCTTT.

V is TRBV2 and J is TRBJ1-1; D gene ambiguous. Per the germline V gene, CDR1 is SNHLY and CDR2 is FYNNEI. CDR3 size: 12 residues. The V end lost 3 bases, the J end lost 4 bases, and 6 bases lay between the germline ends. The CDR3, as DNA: TGTGCCAGCAGTGAGGTGTTCACTGAAGCTTTCTTT. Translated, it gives CASSEVFTEAFF.

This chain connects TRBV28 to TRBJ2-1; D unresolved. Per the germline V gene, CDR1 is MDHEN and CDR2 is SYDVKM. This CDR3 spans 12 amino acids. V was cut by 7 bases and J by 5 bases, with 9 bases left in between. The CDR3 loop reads CASTTTNNEQFF. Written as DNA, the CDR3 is TGTGCCAGCACTACCACCAACAATGAGCAGTTCTTC.

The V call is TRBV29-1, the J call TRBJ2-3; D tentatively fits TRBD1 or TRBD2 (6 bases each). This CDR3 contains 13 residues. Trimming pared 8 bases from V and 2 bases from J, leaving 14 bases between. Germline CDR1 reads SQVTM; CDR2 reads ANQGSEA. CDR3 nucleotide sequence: TGCAGCTGCCGGGGGCGCGTCACAGATACGCAGTATTTT. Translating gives CSCRGRVTDTQYF.

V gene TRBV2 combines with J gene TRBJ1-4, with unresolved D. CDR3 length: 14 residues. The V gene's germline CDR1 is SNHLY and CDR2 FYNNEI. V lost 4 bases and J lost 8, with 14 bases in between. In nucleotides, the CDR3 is TGTGCCAGCAGTGGTAGGGATCTCGAGGAAAAACTGTTTTTT. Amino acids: CASSGRDLEEKLFF.

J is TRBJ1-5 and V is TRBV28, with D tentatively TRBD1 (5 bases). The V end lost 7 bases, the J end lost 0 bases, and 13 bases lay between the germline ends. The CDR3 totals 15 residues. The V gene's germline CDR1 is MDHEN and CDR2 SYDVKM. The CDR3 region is CASTLLTVSNQPQHF. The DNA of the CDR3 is TGTGCCAGCACTCTCCTGACAGTTAGCAATCAGCCCCAGCATTTT.

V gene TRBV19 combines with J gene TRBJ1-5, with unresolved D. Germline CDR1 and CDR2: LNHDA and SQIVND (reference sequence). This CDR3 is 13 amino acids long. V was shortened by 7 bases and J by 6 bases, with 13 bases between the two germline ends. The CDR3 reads CASNTAVGQPQHF. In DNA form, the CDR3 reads TGTGCCAGTAACACAGCGGTAGGTCAGCCCCAGCATTTT. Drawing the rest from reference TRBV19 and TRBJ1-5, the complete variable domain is DGGITQSPKYLFRKEGQNVTLSCEQNLNHDAMYWYRQDPGQGLRLIYYSQIVNDFQKGDIAEGYSVSREKKESFPLTVTSAQKNPTAFYLCASNTAVGQPQHFGDGTRLSIL.

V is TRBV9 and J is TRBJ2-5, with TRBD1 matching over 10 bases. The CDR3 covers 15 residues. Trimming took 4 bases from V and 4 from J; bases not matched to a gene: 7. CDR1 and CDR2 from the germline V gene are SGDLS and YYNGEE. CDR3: CASSKGQGVGETQYF. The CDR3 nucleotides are TGTGCCAGCAGCAAAGGACAGGGGGTGGGAGAGACCCAGTACTTC. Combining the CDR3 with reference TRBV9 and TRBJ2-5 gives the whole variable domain DSGVTQTPKHLITATGQRVTLRCSPRSGDLSVYWYQQSLDQGLQFLIQYYNGEERAKGNILERFSAQQFPDLHSELNLSSLELGDSALYFCASSKGQGVGETQYFGPGTRLLVL.

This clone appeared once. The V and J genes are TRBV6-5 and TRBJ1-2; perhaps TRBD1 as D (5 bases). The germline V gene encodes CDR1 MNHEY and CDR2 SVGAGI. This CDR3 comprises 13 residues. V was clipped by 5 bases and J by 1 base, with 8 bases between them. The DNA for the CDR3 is TGTGCCAGCAGTCGGGGGGATAACTATGGCTACACCTTC. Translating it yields CASSRGDNYGYTF.

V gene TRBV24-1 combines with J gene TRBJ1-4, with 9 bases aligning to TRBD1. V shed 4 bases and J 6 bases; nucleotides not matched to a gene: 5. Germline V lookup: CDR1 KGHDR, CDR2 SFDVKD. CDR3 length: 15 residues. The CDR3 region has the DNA TGTGCCACCAGTGACGCCGGGACAGGGCATGAAAAACTGTTTTTT. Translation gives CATSDAGTGHEKLFF.

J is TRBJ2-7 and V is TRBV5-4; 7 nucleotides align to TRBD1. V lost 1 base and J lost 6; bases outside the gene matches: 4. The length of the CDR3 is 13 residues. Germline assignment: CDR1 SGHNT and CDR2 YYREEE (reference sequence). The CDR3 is CASSLTTGFEQYF. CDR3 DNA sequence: TGTGCCAGCAGCTTGACGACAGGGTTCGAGCAGTACTTC.

CDR3 amino acids: CASSQDLTGASIEQYF. In nucleotides, the CDR3 is TGTGCCAGCAGCCAAGACCTGACAGGGGCGTCCATCGAGCAGTACTTC. This chain connects TRBV4-2 to TRBJ2-7; 8 nucleotides line up with TRBD1. Germline V gives CDR1 LGHNA, CDR2 YNFKEQ. The CDR3 loop spans 16 amino acids. The V and J ends lost 0 bases and 6 bases, in that order; junction bases with no gene match: 10.

In DNA form, the CDR3 reads TGCAGCGTTGAAGACGGGACCCTGACTAATGAAAAACTGTTTTTT. It yields the protein CSVEDGTLTNEKLFF. J is TRBJ1-4 and V is TRBV29-1, with D possibly TRBD1 on 5 matching bases. V shed 0 bases and J shed 2 bases, with 10 bases lying between them. The CDR3 is 15 residues long. Germline V gene data show CDR1 as SQVTM and CDR2 as ANQGSEA.

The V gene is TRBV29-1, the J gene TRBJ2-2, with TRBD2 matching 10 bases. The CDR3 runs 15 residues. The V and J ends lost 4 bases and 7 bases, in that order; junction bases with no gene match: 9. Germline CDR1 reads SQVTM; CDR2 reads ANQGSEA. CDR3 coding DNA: TGCAGCGTTGGGCTAGCGGGAGTCTATGGCGGGGAGCTGTTTTTT. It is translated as CSVGLAGVYGGELFF.

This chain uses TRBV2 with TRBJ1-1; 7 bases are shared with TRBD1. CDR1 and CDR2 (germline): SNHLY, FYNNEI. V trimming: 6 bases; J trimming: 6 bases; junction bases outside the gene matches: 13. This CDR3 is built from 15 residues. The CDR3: CASSRSAEGTAEAFF. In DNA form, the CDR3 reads TGTGCCAGCAGCCGATCAGCAGAAGGGACAGCTGAAGCTTTCTTT.

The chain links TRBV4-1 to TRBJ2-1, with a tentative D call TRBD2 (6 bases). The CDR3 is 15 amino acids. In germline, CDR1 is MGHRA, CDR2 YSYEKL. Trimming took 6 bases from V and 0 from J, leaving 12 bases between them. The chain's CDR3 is CASRHDGSSYNEQFF. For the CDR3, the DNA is TGCGCCAGCAGACACGACGGGAGCTCCTACAATGAGCAGTTCTTC.

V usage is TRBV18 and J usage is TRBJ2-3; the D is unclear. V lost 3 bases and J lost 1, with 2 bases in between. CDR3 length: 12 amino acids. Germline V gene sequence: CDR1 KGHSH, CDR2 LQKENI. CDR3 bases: TGTGCCAGCTCACCCGGCACAGATACGCAGTATTTT. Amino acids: CASSPGTDTQYF.

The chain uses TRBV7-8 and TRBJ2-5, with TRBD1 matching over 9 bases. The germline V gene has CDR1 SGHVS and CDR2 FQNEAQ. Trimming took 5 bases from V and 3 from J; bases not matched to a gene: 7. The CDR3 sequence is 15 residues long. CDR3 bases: TGTGCCAGCAGCCCCTATCGGACAGGGGAAGAGACCCAGTACTTC. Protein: CASSPYRTGEETQYF.

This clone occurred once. CDR3 nucleotide sequence: TGTGCCAGCAGCTCCCCCGGGCAGGGCCTCTCCTACAATGAGCAGTTCTTC. As protein: CASSSPGQGLSYNEQFF. The genes are TRBV11-2 and TRBJ2-1; perhaps TRBD1 as D (5 bases). The V and J ends lost 4 bases and 0 bases respectively, with 16 bases between them. The germline CDR1 and CDR2 sequences are SGHAT and FQNNGV. The length of the CDR3 is 17 residues. The full variable domain, in which reference TRBV11-2 and TRBJ2-1 provide the parts outside the CDR3, is EAGVAQSPRYKIIEKRQSVAFWCNPISGHATLYWYQQILGQGPKLLIQFQNNGVVDDSQLPKDRFSAERLKGVDSTLKIQPAKLEDSAVYLCASSSPGQGLSYNEQFFGPGTRLTVL.

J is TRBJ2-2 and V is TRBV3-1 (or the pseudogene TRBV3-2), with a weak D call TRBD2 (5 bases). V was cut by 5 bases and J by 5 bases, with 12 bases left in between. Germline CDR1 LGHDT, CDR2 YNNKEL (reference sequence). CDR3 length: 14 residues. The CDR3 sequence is CASSEGRVTGELFF. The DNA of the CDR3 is TGTGCCAGCAGCGAGGGAAGAGTGACCGGGGAGCTGTTTTTT.

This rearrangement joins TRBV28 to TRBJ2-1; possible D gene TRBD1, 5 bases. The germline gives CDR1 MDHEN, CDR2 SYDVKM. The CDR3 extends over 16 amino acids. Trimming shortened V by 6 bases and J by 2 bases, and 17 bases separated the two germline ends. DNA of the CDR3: TGTGCCAGCAGACGTTGGGGCAGGGATGCCTACAATGAGCAGTTCTTC. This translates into CASRRWGRDAYNEQFF.

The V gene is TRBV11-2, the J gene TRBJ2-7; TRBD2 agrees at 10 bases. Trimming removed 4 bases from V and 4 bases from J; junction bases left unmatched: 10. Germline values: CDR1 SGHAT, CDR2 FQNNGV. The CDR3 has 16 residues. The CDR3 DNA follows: TGTGCCAGCAGCTCCAGTCGGTCTAGCGGGGGTTACGAGCAGTACTTC. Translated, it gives CASSSSRSSGGYEQYF.